These 5 T cell receptor beta chains were sequenced from one sample in a study of cytomegalovirus exposure and HLA in healthy donors. The primer mix had 60 Vbeta and 13 Jbeta primers. Profiling relied on immunoSEQ multiplex PCR, and the TCRdb table lists in-frame clones only, not all of them. Here the sample table reports 130,000 or so clones. What was sequenced was PBMCs. The source of these receptors is a young woman in good health and CMV-seronegative.

The chain joins TRBV2 to TRBJ1-2, with D unclear. In germline, CDR1 is SNHLY, CDR2 FYNNEI. V was cut by 4 bases and J by 8 bases, with 14 bases left in between. This CDR3 region has 13 residues. This CDR3 is CASSVFQESGYTF. The CDR3 DNA sequence: TGTGCCAGCAGTGTATTTCAGGAAAGCGGCTACACCTTC. Complete variable domain (other parts from reference TRBV2 and TRBJ1-2): EPEVTQTPSHQVTQMGQEVILRCVPISNHLYFYWYRQILGQKVEFLVSFYNNEISEKSEIFDDQFSVERPDGSNFTLKIRSTKLEDSAMYFCASSVFQESGYTFGSGTRLTVV.

Comments on this clone: One end of the junction varies from germline; a read error may be responsible. The chain links TRBV4-1 to TRBJ2-3, with 8 bases identical to TRBD1. The length of the CDR3 is 14 residues. Per germline, CDR1 MGHRA and CDR2 YSYEKL. In nucleotides, the CDR3 is TGCGCCAGCAGCCAAGACGAAGGGACAGGTACGCAGTATTTT. Its translation is CASSQDEGTGTQYF.

This chain links TRBV5-1 with TRBJ1-4, with 10 bases identical to TRBD1. Trimming at V came to 4 bases and at J to 6 bases, leaving 9 bases not matched to a gene. This CDR3 contains 16 residues. Germline CDR1 is SGHRS and CDR2 is YFSETQ. CDR3 nucleotides: TGCGCCAGCAGCGGGGGACAGGGGCTTTATGATGAAAAACTGTTTTTT. Translating it yields CASSGGQGLYDEKLFF.

CDR3 sequence: CASSLSRDGTQYF. In nucleotides, the CDR3 is TGTGCCAGCAGTTTAAGCAGGGATGGTACGCAGTATTTT. The rearrangement links TRBV27 to TRBJ2-3; D possibly corresponds to TRBD1 (5 bases). V was cut by 2 bases and J by 8 bases, with 11 bases left in between. The CDR3 length is 13 residues. Germline V gene sequence: CDR1 MNHEY, CDR2 SMNVEV (reference sequence).

J is TRBJ2-3 and V is TRBV6-6; 7 nucleotides line up with TRBD2. The CDR3 contains 15 residues. Unmatched junction bases numbered 3, after V lost 2 bases and J lost 1 base. In germline, CDR1 is MNHNY, CDR2 SVGAGI (reference sequence). CDR3 protein: CASSYRTSRTDTQYF. In DNA form, the CDR3 reads TGTGCCAGCAGTTACCGGACTAGTCGCACAGATACGCAGTATTTT.